A single sample gave rise to the 27 T cell receptor beta chains below, sequenced in a study of blood T cell repertoires in COVID-19. Data came from immunoSEQ multiplex PCR; TCRdb stores just in-frame clones and leaves some out. This sample carries about 140,000 clones, nearly 90% of them seen once, and the ten largest clones take 1.8%. Material for sequencing was peripheral blood. The receptors originated from a man aged 65 to 85 with acute or convalescent COVID-19.

Remarks on this clone: This same CDR3 is encoded by further DNA sequences in the sample. The chain uses TRBV19 and TRBJ1-2, with 9 bases fitting TRBD1. The CDR3 is made up of 14 amino acids. CDR1 and CDR2 (germline): LNHDA, SQIVND (reference sequence). V shed 6 bases and J 2 bases; nucleotides not matched to a gene: 4. CDR3 nucleotide sequence: TGTGCCAGTAGGATACAGGGGGCCAACTATGGCTACACCTTC. Protein product: CASRIQGANYGYTF.

The chain combines TRBV19 with TRBJ1-2; D not resolved. Trimming shortened V by 6 bases and J by 8 bases, and 19 bases separated the two germline ends. Germline loops: CDR1 LNHDA, CDR2 SQIVND (reference sequence). The CDR3 loop spans 14 amino acids. This CDR3 is CASRRVQEVGGYTF. In DNA, the CDR3 is TGTGCCAGTAGGAGAGTCCAGGAGGTAGGAGGCTACACCTTC. Complete variable domain (other parts from reference TRBV19 and TRBJ1-2): DGGITQSPKYLFRKEGQNVTLSCEQNLNHDAMYWYRQDPGQGLRLIYYSQIVNDFQKGDIAEGYSVSREKKESFPLTVTSAQKNPTAFYLCASRRVQEVGGYTFGSGTRLTVV.

The chain links TRBV5-1 to TRBJ2-1; TRBD2 might be the D (6 bases). Trimming took off 2 bases at V and 4 bases at J, with 16 bases between the two ends. This CDR3 contains 16 residues. Germline V gene sequence: CDR1 SGHRS, CDR2 YFSETQ. The CDR3 DNA reads as TGCGCCAGCAGCTTTATGGCCCGGGACTTTTACAATGAGCAGTTCTTC. This codes for CASSFMARDFYNEQFF.

The chain has TRBV19 and TRBJ1-1; D remains unclear. Trimming removed 5 bases from V and 3 bases from J, with 13 bases in between. Germline V gives CDR1 LNHDA, CDR2 SQIVND (reference sequence). CDR3 length: 14 residues. The CDR3 DNA reads as TGTGCCAGTAGTCCCCCCGGGTCCGACACTGAAGCTTTCTTT. Protein product: CASSPPGSDTEAFF.

This clone was seen a handful of times. The rearrangement links TRBV7-9 to TRBJ2-7, with 10 bases matching TRBD1. This CDR3 is built from 13 residues. Germline CDR1 and CDR2: SEHNR and FQNEAQ (reference sequence). V lost 5 bases and J lost 5; bases outside the gene matches: 3. The CDR3 spells CASSVGQGHEQYF. The CDR3 bases are TGTGCCAGCAGCGTGGGACAGGGGCACGAGCAGTACTTC.

V is TRBV6-5 and J is TRBJ2-3; 11 bases align to TRBD1. J lost 8 bases, V lost 6 bases, and 10 bases had no gene match. This CDR3 spans 15 amino acids. Per germline, CDR1 MNHEY and CDR2 SVGAGI. The CDR3 region has the DNA TGTGCCAGCAGCGCCGGGACAGGGGGAGTAGGTACGCAGTATTTT. Amino acid sequence: CASSAGTGGVGTQYF.

This clone has more than one count but fewer than ten. The chain employs TRBV7-2 and TRBJ1-6; TRBD1 is a possible D gene (5 bases). The CDR3 consists of 13 residues. V was cut by 5 bases and J by 9 bases, with 11 bases left in between. Germline loops: CDR1 SGHTA, CDR2 FQGNSA. The CDR3 spells CASSQGWGSPLHF. For the CDR3, the DNA is TGTGCCAGCAGCCAGGGCTGGGGTTCACCCCTCCACTTT.

The chain carries TRBV10-3 and TRBJ2-5; 9 nucleotides agree with TRBD2. The trim removed 10 bases at V and 0 bases at J, leaving 18 bases unmatched. Germline V gives CDR1 ENHRY, CDR2 SYGVKD. The CDR3 runs 18 residues. This chain's CDR3 is CATADHAGGPRNQETQYF. CDR3 in DNA: TGTGCCACCGCCGACCATGCGGGGGGGCCTAGAAACCAAGAGACCCAGTACTTC.

The chain links TRBV30 to TRBJ1-1; 10 bases are a match to TRBD1. Germline assignment: CDR1 GTSNPN and CDR2 SVGIG (reference sequence). This CDR3 contains 13 residues. Unmatched junction bases numbered 6, after V lost 4 bases and J lost 7 bases. CDR3: CAWKTGGGLEAFF. The CDR3 coding sequence is TGTGCCTGGAAGACAGGGGGCGGACTTGAAGCTTTCTTT.

The V and J genes are TRBV27 and TRBJ1-6; 8 nucleotides line up with TRBD1. Losses at the gene ends were 4 bases for V and 11 bases for J; bases not matched to a gene: 4. This CDR3 comprises 13 residues. Germline V gene sequence: CDR1 MNHEY, CDR2 SMNVEV (reference sequence). The CDR3 coding sequence is TGTGCCAGCAGTTGGGACAGGACAACACCCCTCCACTTT. Its protein is CASSWDRTTPLHF.

This rearrangement joins TRBV6-5 to TRBJ2-1; possibly TRBD1 for D (5 bases). The CDR3 totals 13 residues. Germline V gene lookup returns CDR1 MNHEY and CDR2 SVGAGI. V lost 6 bases to trimming and J lost 10 bases, with 16 bases between them. CDR3 DNA sequence: TGTGCCAGCAGCCTCCAGGGAAACCGGGAGCAGTTCTTC. This translates into CASSLQGNREQFF.

This chain joins TRBV18 and TRBJ2-1; a possible D gene is TRBD2 (5 bases). The CDR3 runs 14 residues. The germline V gene encodes CDR1 KGHSH and CDR2 LQKENI. V was pared by 3 bases and J by 7 bases, with 13 bases between. Written as DNA, the CDR3 is TGTGCCAGCTCACCGTTTGACGGGGATAATGAGCAGTTCTTC. This gives the protein CASSPFDGDNEQFF. The whole variable domain, remainder taken from reference TRBV18 and TRBJ2-1, is NAGVMQNPRHLVRRRGQEARLRCSPMKGHSHVYWYRQLPEEGLKFMVYLQKENIIDESGMPKERFSAEFPKEGPSILRIQQVVRGDSAAYFCASSPFDGDNEQFFGPGTRLTVL.

The table lists this clone with a few counts. This chain connects TRBV5-1 to TRBJ1-1, with D hard to call. The V gene's germline CDR1 is SGHRS and CDR2 YFSETQ. The CDR3 totals 12 residues. V lost 1 base, J lost 4 bases, and 5 bases lay in between. The CDR3 spells CASSLRGTEAFF. The CDR3 DNA sequence: TGCGCCAGCAGCTTGCGGGGCACTGAAGCTTTCTTT.

The chain uses TRBV5-1 and TRBJ1-6, with D tentatively TRBD1 (6 bases). Trimming stripped 4 bases from V and 5 bases from J, with 13 bases between. The CDR3 totals 15 residues. Germline-derived CDR1 and CDR2 are SGHRS and YFSETQ. The CDR3 sequence is CASSLRDNNNSPLHF. CDR3 nucleotides: TGCGCCAGCAGCCTCCGGGACAACAATAATTCACCCCTCCACTTT. The whole variable domain, filled in from reference TRBV5-1 and TRBJ1-6, reads KAGVTQTPRYLIKTRGQQVTLSCSPISGHRSVSWYQQTPGQGLQFLFEYFSETQRNKGNFPGRFSGRQFSNSRSEMNVSTLELGDSALYLCASSLRDNNNSPLHFGNGTRLTVT.

The genes are TRBV6-4 and TRBJ2-2; 9 bases map to TRBD2. This CDR3 has 17 residues. With 3 bases clipped from V and 4 bases from J, the junction kept 9 bases outside the gene matches. Germline CDR1 reads MRHNA; CDR2 reads SNTAGT. The CDR3 spells CASSEGPAGGITGELFF. DNA of the CDR3: TGTGCCAGCAGTGAGGGGCCAGCGGGAGGAATCACCGGGGAGCTGTTTTTT.

The rearrangement joins TRBV5-1 to TRBJ2-5; 8 bases map to TRBD1. The V segment lost 0 bases and the J segment 4 bases; nucleotides outside the gene matches: 23. The CDR3 consists of 21 residues. The germline CDR1 and CDR2 sequences are SGHRS and YFSETQ. In DNA form, the CDR3 reads TGCGCCAGCAGCTTGGAGGGGCAGGGGGCAGGCGTAGTCAGTCCCCGAGAGACCCAGTACTTC. It translates to CASSLEGQGAGVVSPRETQYF.

The V gene is TRBV6-4, the J gene TRBJ1-1; 7 nucleotides line up with TRBD1. The CDR3 runs to 14 residues. Germline CDR1 reads MRHNA; CDR2 reads SNTAGT. V trimming: 6 bases; J trimming: 4 bases; junction bases outside the gene matches: 8. The CDR3 DNA reads TGTGCCAGCAGACCGACAGGGTCGGTCACTGAAGCTTTCTTT. Translated, it gives CASRPTGSVTEAFF.

The chain couples TRBV2 to TRBJ2-1; 14 positions match TRBD2. J was trimmed by 7 bases and V by 4 bases; bases with no gene match: 6. The germline CDR1 and CDR2 sequences are SNHLY and FYNNEI. The CDR3 runs 16 residues. The CDR3 here is CASSGLGLAGGNEQFF. In nucleotides, the CDR3 is TGTGCCAGCAGTGGCCTCGGACTAGCGGGGGGAAATGAGCAGTTCTTC.

J is TRBJ2-3 and V is TRBV27; D unclear. CDR1 MNHEY and CDR2 SMNVEV come from the germline V gene (reference sequence). V shed 4 bases and J shed 3 bases, with 5 bases lying between them. This CDR3 comprises 12 residues. The CDR3 protein is CASSSRTDTQYF. CDR3 bases: TGTGCCAGCAGTTCTAGAACAGATACGCAGTATTTT.

The V gene is TRBV30, the J gene TRBJ1-1; perhaps TRBD1 as D (5 bases). The germline V and J ends were trimmed by 0 bases and 6 bases, with 14 bases remaining between them. This CDR3 is 14 amino acids long. Germline CDR1 is GTSNPN and CDR2 is SVGIG (reference sequence). DNA of the CDR3: TGTGCCTGGAGTGTTAACTCCCGGGGGGCTGAAGCTTTCTTT. Encoded protein: CAWSVNSRGAEAFF.

V is TRBV10-1 and J is TRBJ2-2, with 8 bases identical to TRBD1. There are 15 residues in the CDR3. J gave up 2 bases and V 6 bases, and 5 bases lay outside the gene matches. Germline CDR1 is WNHNN and CDR2 is SYGVQD (reference sequence). Here the CDR3 DNA reads TGCGCCAGCAGCAAGACAGGGGTCAACACCGGGGAGCTGTTTTTT. The encoded protein is CASSKTGVNTGELFF.

V is TRBV5-1 and J is TRBJ2-6, with 9 bases that match TRBD2. Per germline, CDR1 SGHRS and CDR2 YFSETQ. V lost 4 bases, J lost 1 base, and 6 bases stayed unmatched. The CDR3 loop spans 17 amino acids. CDR3 coding DNA: TGCGCCAGCAGCGGCGGGGGGGCCCGGTCTGGGGCCAACGTCCTGACTTTC. Translated: CASSGGGARSGANVLTF.

This chain joins TRBV18 and TRBJ2-7; tentatively, D is TRBD2 (6 bases). V was clipped by 0 bases and J by 2 bases, with 8 bases between them. Germline V gene data show CDR1 as KGHSH and CDR2 as LQKENI. CDR3 length: 14 residues. In nucleotides, the CDR3 is TGTGCCAGCTCACCACCGAGACTAGCCTACGAGCAGTACTTC. Translating it yields CASSPPRLAYEQYF.

This rearrangement joins TRBV19 to TRBJ2-7; 8 nucleotides agree with TRBD1. The trim removed 8 bases at V and 3 bases at J, leaving 12 bases unmatched. Germline V lookup: CDR1 LNHDA, CDR2 SQIVND (reference sequence). CDR3 size: 15 residues. CDR3 residues: CASRARGTGHYEQYF. CDR3 nucleotides: TGTGCCAGTCGAGCACGAGGGACAGGACACTACGAGCAGTACTTC.

The chain joins TRBV19 to TRBJ1-2, with 8 bases that match TRBD1. J gave up 12 bases and V 5 bases, and 14 bases lay outside the gene matches. Germline CDR1 reads LNHDA; CDR2 reads SQIVND (reference sequence). The CDR3 is made up of 14 amino acids. CDR3 loop: CASSSTGDSPSHTF. Written as DNA, the CDR3 is TGTGCCAGTAGTTCGACAGGGGACAGCCCGTCCCACACCTTC. Variable domain in full (rest from reference TRBV19 and TRBJ1-2): DGGITQSPKYLFRKEGQNVTLSCEQNLNHDAMYWYRQDPGQGLRLIYYSQIVNDFQKGDIAEGYSVSREKKESFPLTVTSAQKNPTAFYLCASSSTGDSPSHTFGSGTRLTVV.

The chain is built from TRBV10-3 and TRBJ1-2; D is perhaps TRBD1 (5 bases). The length of the CDR3 is 15 residues. The V end was cut by 3 bases, the J end by 3 bases, with 14 bases between. CDR1 is ENHRY, CDR2 SYGVKD, per germline. In nucleotides, the CDR3 is TGTGCCATCAGTGAAAATTATGGGGCCGACTATGGCTACACCTTC. This sequence encodes CAISENYGADYGYTF.

The rearrangement joins TRBV6-2 or TRBV6-3 to TRBJ2-7; 11 nucleotides agree with TRBD1. Germline CDR1 is MNHEY and CDR2 is SVGEGT. Trimming removed 5 bases from V and 2 bases from J; junction bases left unmatched: 8. The CDR3 length is 16 residues. The DNA for the CDR3 is TGTGCCAGCAGTGTACTATTGGGACAGGGGGCCTACGAGCAGTACTTC. It is translated as CASSVLLGQGAYEQYF.